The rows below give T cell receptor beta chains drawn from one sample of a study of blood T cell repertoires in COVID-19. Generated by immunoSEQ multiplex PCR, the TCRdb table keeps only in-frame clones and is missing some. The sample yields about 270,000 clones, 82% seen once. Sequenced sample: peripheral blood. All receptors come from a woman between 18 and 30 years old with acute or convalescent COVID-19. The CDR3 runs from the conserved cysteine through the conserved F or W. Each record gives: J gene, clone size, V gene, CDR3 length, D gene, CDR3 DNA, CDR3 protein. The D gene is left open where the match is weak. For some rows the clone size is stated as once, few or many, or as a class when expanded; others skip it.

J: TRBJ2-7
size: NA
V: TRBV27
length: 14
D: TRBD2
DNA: TGTGCCAGCAGGTATAGCGGGAGGGCCGGCGAGCAGTACTTC
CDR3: CASRYSGRAGEQYF

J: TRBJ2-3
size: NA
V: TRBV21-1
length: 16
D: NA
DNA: TGTGCCAGCAGCAAAGGTCGGCAAATCGGGACAGATACGCAGTATTTT
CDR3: CASSKGRQIGTDTQYF

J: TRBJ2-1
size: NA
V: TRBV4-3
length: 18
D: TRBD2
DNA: TGCGCCAGCAGCCAACAAACCCCCCTAGCGGGTAAATACAATGAGCAGTTCTTC
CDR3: CASSQQTPLAGKYNEQFF

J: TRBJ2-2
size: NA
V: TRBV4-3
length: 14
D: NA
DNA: TGCGCCAGCAGCCAAGTCCTAGCGCCCGGGGAGCTGTTTTTT
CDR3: CASSQVLAPGELFF

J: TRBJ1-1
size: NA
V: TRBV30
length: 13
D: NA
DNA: TGTGCCTGGGCCAAACAGGGCACCACTGAAGCTTTCTTT
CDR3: CAWAKQGTTEAFF

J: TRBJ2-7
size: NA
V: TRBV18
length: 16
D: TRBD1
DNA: TGTGCCAGCTCACGAAACCCGGGACAGGGTCCCCACGAGCAGTACTTC
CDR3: CASSRNPGQGPHEQYF

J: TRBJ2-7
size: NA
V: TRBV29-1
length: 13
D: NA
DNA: TGCAGCGTTGACGGCGGAAGCTCCTACGAGCAGTACTTC
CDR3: CSVDGGSSYEQYF

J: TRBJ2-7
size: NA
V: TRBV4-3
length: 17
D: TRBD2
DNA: TGCGCCAGCAGCCAAACTGCAGCGGGAGGGATTTCGCACGAGCAGTACTTC
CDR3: CASSQTAAGGISHEQYF

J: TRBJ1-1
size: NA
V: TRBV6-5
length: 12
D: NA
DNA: TGTGCCAGCAGTTACTTGAGAGGAGAAGCTTTCTTT
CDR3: CASSYLRGEAFF

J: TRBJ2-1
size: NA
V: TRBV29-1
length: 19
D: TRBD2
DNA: TGCAGCGTTGAATTGGGGGGGGGACTAGCCCGAGAGGTCTACAATGAGCAGTTCTTC
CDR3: CSVELGGGLAREVYNEQFF

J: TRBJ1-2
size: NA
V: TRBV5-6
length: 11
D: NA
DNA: TGTGCCAGCAGGCAGGGCGCTGGCTACACCTTC
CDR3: CASRQGAGYTF

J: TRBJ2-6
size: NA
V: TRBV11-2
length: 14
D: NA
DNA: TGTGCCGGCGTGCCCCGGACTCGAGCCAACGTCCTGACTTTC
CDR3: CAGVPRTRANVLTF

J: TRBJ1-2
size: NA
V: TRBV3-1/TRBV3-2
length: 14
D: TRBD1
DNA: TGTGCCAGCAGCCAATTGACAGGGGGCGTTGGCTACACCTTC
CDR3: CASSQLTGGVGYTF

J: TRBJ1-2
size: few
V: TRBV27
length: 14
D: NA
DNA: TGTGCCAGCAGTTTTCGGTCCGCATTGCATGGCTACACCTTC
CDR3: CASSFRSALHGYTF

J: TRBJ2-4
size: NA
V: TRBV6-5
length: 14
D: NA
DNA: TGTGCCAGCAGTTACGGCCAACCCATGGACATTCAGTACTTC
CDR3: CASSYGQPMDIQYF

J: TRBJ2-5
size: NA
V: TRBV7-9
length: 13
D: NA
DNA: TGTGCCAGCAGCTGGTCTAGCAGTGAGACCCAGTACTTC
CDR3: CASSWSSSETQYF

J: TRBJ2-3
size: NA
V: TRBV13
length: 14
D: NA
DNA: TGTGCCAGCAGCTTAGAACTAGGCACAGATACGCAGTATTTT
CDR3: CASSLELGTDTQYF

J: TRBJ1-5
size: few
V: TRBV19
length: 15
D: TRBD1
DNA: TGTGCCAGTAGGACAGGGGATTATAGCAATCAGCCCCAGCATTTT
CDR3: CASRTGDYSNQPQHF

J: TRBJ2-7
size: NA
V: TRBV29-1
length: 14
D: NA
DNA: TGCAGCGTGACAGGACACCTCGAAAATTCAGAGCAGTACTTC
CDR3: CSVTGHLENSEQYF

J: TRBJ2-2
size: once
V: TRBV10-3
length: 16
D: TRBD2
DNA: TGTGCCATCAGTGAGTCGTGGGAGGGGAACACCGGGGAGCTGTTTTTT
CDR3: CAISESWEGNTGELFF